These 4 T cell receptor beta chains share one sample of origin, sequenced in a study of cytomegalovirus exposure and HLA in healthy donors. Profiled with immunoSEQ multiplex PCR; TCRdb holds only in-frame clones, not every one. The repertoire has fewer than 400,000 clones, roughly 89% of them found once; the top ten carry 0.7% to 0.85%. The sample comprised PBMCs. Source of these receptors: a woman younger than 30 in good health and CMV-seronegative.

This clone showed up just once. The chain's CDR3 is CASRHRVSYEQYF. In nucleotides, the CDR3 is TGTGCCAGCAGGCACAGGGTTTCGTACGAGCAGTACTTC. The genes are TRBV6-1 and TRBJ2-7; maybe TRBD1 (6 bases). Trimming shortened V by 6 bases and J by 4 bases, and 13 bases separated the two germline ends. Germline CDR1 and CDR2: MNHNS and SASEGT. This CDR3 has 13 amino acids.

There are a few counts of this clone. This chain's CDR3 is CASSRGGTAYNEKLFF. The CDR3 coding sequence is TGTGCCAGCAGTCGAGGGGGGACAGCCTATAATGAAAAACTGTTTTTT. The V gene is TRBV6-6, the J gene TRBJ1-4; 7 nucleotides line up with TRBD1. This CDR3 contains 16 residues. Germline V gene data show CDR1 as MNHNY and CDR2 as SVGAGI (reference sequence). The V gene end was trimmed by 5 bases and the J gene end by 4 bases; junction bases not matched to a gene: 10.

The J gene is TRBJ2-3, the V gene TRBV5-1; TRBD1 matches at 7 bases. The CDR3 is 15 amino acids. J was trimmed by 2 bases and V by 0 bases; bases with no gene match: 3. CDR1 and CDR2 (germline): SGHRS, YFSETQ. The DNA for the CDR3 is TGCGCCAGCAGCTTGGACAGGGGACCCACAGATACGCAGTATTTT. It specifies CASSLDRGPTDTQYF.

V and J are TRBV19 and TRBJ1-3, with a tentative D call TRBD1 (5 bases). Trimming cost V 5 bases and J 0 bases, with 8 bases left between them. Germline loops: CDR1 LNHDA, CDR2 SQIVND (reference sequence). This CDR3 has 14 amino acids. This CDR3 is CASSRTSSGNTIYF. In nucleotides, the CDR3 is TGTGCCAGTAGTCGGACAAGCTCTGGAAACACCATATATTTT.